The clone carrying this TCR beta chain was detected many times. The germline V and J ends were trimmed by 9 bases and 5 bases, with 19 bases remaining between them. The length of the CDR3 is 14 residues. Germline-derived CDR1 and CDR2 are LNHDA and SQIVND (reference sequence). The sample is drawn from a study of CD8 T cells in ankylosing spondylitis. Using its own MiXCR run on the 5' RACE reads, TCRdb lists one record per CDR3 protein. The sample has about 140,000 distinct CDR3 sequences; about 8% are singletons. Sequences were obtained from synovial fluid, either unsorted or a sorted T cell fraction (not recorded which). The sequence was collected from a male donor with ankylosing spondylitis. J is TRBJ1-1 and V is TRBV19, with D maybe TRBD1 (5 bases). CDR3 residues: CASFSWGRITEAFF. The DNA for the CDR3 is TGTGCCAGCTTCTCCTGGGGCAGAATTACTGAAGCTTTCTTT.